This T cell receptor beta chain is drawn from a study of T cells after somatic rescue of genetic block. The CDR3 totals 15 residues. Germline CDR1 is SGDLS and CDR2 is YYNGEE. Trimming took off 4 bases at V and 0 bases at J, with 12 bases between the two ends. Data came from immunoSEQ multiplex PCR; TCRdb stores just in-frame clones and leaves some out. This table has around 67,000 clones, around 90% appearing once. This sequence originates from a man aged 30-40 years. The rearrangement joins TRBV9 to TRBJ2-3, with D possibly matching TRBD2 (5 bases). The specimen sequenced was peripheral blood mononuclear cells (PBMCs). The CDR3: CASSLEGSSTDTQYF. As DNA, the CDR3 is TGTGCCAGCAGCCTCGAGGGCTCTAGCACAGATACGCAGTATTTT. Looking up the rest from reference TRBV9 and TRBJ2-3 gives the full variable domain: DSGVTQTPKHLITATGQRVTLRCSPRSGDLSVYWYQQSLDQGLQFLIQYYNGEERAKGNILERFSAQQFPDLHSELNLSSLELGDSALYFCASSLEGSSTDTQYFGPGTRLTVL.